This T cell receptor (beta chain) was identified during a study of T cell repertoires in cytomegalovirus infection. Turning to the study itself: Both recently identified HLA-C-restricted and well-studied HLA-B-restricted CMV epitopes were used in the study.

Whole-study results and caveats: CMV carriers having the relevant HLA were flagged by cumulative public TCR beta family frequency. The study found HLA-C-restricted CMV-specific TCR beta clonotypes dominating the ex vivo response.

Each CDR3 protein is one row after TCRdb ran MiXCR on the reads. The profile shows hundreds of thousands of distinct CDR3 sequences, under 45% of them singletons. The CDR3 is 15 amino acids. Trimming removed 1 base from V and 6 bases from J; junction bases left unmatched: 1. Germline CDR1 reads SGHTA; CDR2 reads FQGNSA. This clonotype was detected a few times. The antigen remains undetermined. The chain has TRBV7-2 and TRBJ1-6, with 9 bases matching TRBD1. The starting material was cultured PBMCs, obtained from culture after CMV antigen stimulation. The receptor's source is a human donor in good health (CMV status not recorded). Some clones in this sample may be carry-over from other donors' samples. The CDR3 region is CASSLGDRANSPLHF. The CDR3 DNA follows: TGTGCCAGCAGCTTAGGGGACAGGGCTAATTCACCCCTCCACTTT.